The 5 T cell receptor beta chains reported below all come from one sample, sequenced in a study of control samples from healthy donors and cancer patients. The data were produced by immunoSEQ multiplex PCR, yet TCRdb's version contains in-frame clones alone and is incomplete. The table records about 130,000 clones, around nine tenths of them present only once. Sequencing used blood. These receptors originate from a man aged 18-30 years in good health.

The rearrangement uses TRBV11-2 and TRBJ1-2; 7 bases are a match to TRBD1. J gave up 4 bases and V 6 bases, and 5 bases lay outside the gene matches. Germline-derived CDR1 and CDR2 are SGHAT and FQNNGV. This CDR3 spans 13 amino acids. CDR3 amino acids: CASRDRPSYGYTF. In DNA form, the CDR3 reads TGTGCCAGCAGGGACAGGCCCTCCTATGGCTACACCTTC.

The chain joins TRBV28 to TRBJ2-1, with 12 bases lining up with TRBD1. V trimming: 4 bases; J trimming: 10 bases; junction bases outside the gene matches: 5. This CDR3 is built from 14 residues. Germline V gene data show CDR1 as MDHEN and CDR2 as SYDVKM. DNA for the CDR3: TGTGCCAGCAGTTCGGGACAGGGGGCAGGAGAGCAGTTCTTC. Its protein is CASSSGQGAGEQFF.

This chain joins TRBV6-1 and TRBJ1-6, with TRBD1 as a possible D gene (6 bases). V was clipped by 6 bases and J by 9 bases, with 21 bases between them. The germline V gene has CDR1 MNHNS and CDR2 SASEGT. The CDR3 covers 16 residues. CDR3 bases: TGTGCCAGCAGAGAACACCGACAGGCCCGTTTTTCACCCCTCCACTTT. It translates to CASREHRQARFSPLHF.

The chain carries TRBV24-1 and TRBJ1-5, with a possible D match to TRBD1 (6 bases). Germline V CDR1 and CDR2: KGHDR, SFDVKD. V was pared by 4 bases and J by 3 bases, with 12 bases between. The length of the CDR3 is 15 residues. The CDR3 here is CATSDRGGDNQPQHF. The CDR3 nucleotides read TGTGCCACCAGTGACAGAGGGGGGGACAATCAGCCCCAGCATTTT.

This chain joins TRBV3-1 (or the pseudogene TRBV3-2) and TRBJ2-5, with a weak D call TRBD1 (6 bases). The germline V gene encodes CDR1 LGHDT and CDR2 YNNKEL (reference sequence). This CDR3 has 14 amino acids. Trimming took off 6 bases at V and 5 bases at J, with 16 bases between the two ends. The CDR3 sequence is CASSRTGSGETQYF. The CDR3, as DNA: TGTGCCAGCAGTCGAACAGGGTCAGGGGAGACCCAGTACTTC.